The 22 T cell receptor beta chains given below trace back to one sample, sequenced in a study of T cell responses to AZD1222 COVID-19 vaccine. The method was immunoSEQ multiplex PCR; TCRdb's version includes in-frame clones alone and lacks a portion of them. This table holds tens of thousands of clones, roughly 84% found once. Sequencing was performed on peripheral blood, taken on day 0 of AZD1222 vaccination. The source of these receptors is an adult in good health.

V and J are TRBV21-1 and TRBJ1-3. TRBV21-1 is assigned pseudogene status. The CDR3 loop spans 17 amino acids. The CDR3 sequence is CASSKKARRGDGNTIYF. Written as DNA, the CDR3 is TGTGCCAGCAGCAAAAAAGCCCGGCGGGGGGACGGAAACACCATATATTTT.

The chain recombines TRBV2 with TRBJ1-2, with D unclear. Germline lookup yields CDR1 SNHLY and CDR2 FYNNEI. CDR3 length: 13 amino acids. V was pared by 4 bases and J by 6 bases, with 12 bases between. The CDR3 DNA is TGTGCCAGCAGTGCGGACGTACTTAATGGCTACACCTTC. This sequence encodes CASSADVLNGYTF. Together with reference TRBV2 and TRBJ1-2, the CDR3 gives the full variable domain: EPEVTQTPSHQVTQMGQEVILRCVPISNHLYFYWYRQILGQKVEFLVSFYNNEISEKSEIFDDQFSVERPDGSNFTLKIRSTKLEDSAMYFCASSADVLNGYTFGSGTRLTVV.

The gene calls are TRBV2 and TRBJ2-4, with D hard to call. CDR1 is SNHLY and CDR2 is FYNNEI in the germline V gene. The V end was cut by 4 bases, the J end by 4 bases, with 17 bases between. The CDR3 has 16 residues. In nucleotides, the CDR3 is TGTGCCAGCAGTGCGGAACTCCTCGACACTAAAAACATTCAGTACTTC. It encodes CASSAELLDTKNIQYF.

This clone was observed a few times. The DNA for the CDR3 is TGTGCCAGCTCCCTCGGTAGGGGACAGGGCTCGTCACCCCTCCACTTT. It encodes CASSLGRGQGSSPLHF. The chain combines TRBV7-2 with TRBJ1-6, with 9 bases identical to TRBD1. The CDR3 has 16 residues. V trimming: 8 bases; J trimming: 10 bases; junction bases outside the gene matches: 15. Germline CDR1 is SGHTA and CDR2 is FQGNSA.

The CDR3 coding sequence is TGTGCCAGCAGTTTCGACAGGGGCCGGGGAAACACCATATATTTT. This sequence encodes CASSFDRGRGNTIYF. This rearrangement joins TRBV2 to TRBJ1-3, with TRBD1 identical over 8 bases. CDR3 length: 15 amino acids. The germline V gene has CDR1 SNHLY and CDR2 FYNNEI. V trimming: 5 bases; J trimming: 4 bases; junction bases outside the gene matches: 7.

The chain uses TRBV7-8 and TRBJ1-5, with 7 bases aligning to TRBD1. The germline gives CDR1 SGHVS, CDR2 FQNEAQ. Trimming took 0 bases from V and 7 from J; bases not matched to a gene: 12. The CDR3 sequence is 17 residues long. Here the CDR3 DNA reads TGTGCCAGCAGCTTAGCGCAGGGGGGATGGGGGGCACAGCCCCAGCATTTT. It is translated as CASSLAQGGWGAQPQHF.

This clone has just one count. The chain recombines TRBV7-9 with TRBJ1-1; D may be TRBD1 (6 bases). The germline V gene encodes CDR1 SEHNR and CDR2 FQNEAQ (reference sequence). This CDR3 spans 13 amino acids. The germline V and J ends were trimmed by 4 bases and 1 base, with 7 bases remaining between them. The CDR3 sequence: CASSWDKNTEAFF. CDR3 in DNA: TGTGCCAGCAGCTGGGACAAGAACACTGAAGCTTTCTTT.

The chain carries TRBV13 and TRBJ1-2, with 8 bases fitting TRBD1. The CDR3 is made up of 15 amino acids. V gave up 3 bases and J gave up 4 bases; unmatched junction bases: 7. CDR1 is PRHDT, CDR2 FYEKMQ, per germline (reference sequence). CDR3 in amino acids: CASSFRLQGVYGYTF. As DNA, the CDR3 is TGTGCCAGCAGCTTCCGGTTACAGGGGGTCTATGGCTACACCTTC.

CDR3 DNA: TGTGCCAGCAGCTTAAAACCCAACTATAATTCACCCCTCCACTTT. It encodes CASSLKPNYNSPLHF. This chain links TRBV7-3 with TRBJ1-6; D is unresolved. CDR3 length: 15 amino acids. Germline V gives CDR1 SGHTA, CDR2 FQGTGA. V was shortened by 1 base and J by 3 bases, with 7 bases between the two germline ends.

This chain connects TRBV7-3 to TRBJ1-5, with D perhaps matching TRBD1 (5 bases). Trimming removed 7 bases at V and 0 bases at J, with 19 bases between. This CDR3 region has 17 residues. Germline V gives CDR1 SGHTA, CDR2 FQGTGA. The CDR3 region is CASNSRRGQNSNQPQHF. As DNA, the CDR3 is TGTGCCAGCAATTCTAGGAGGGGTCAAAATAGCAATCAGCCCCAGCATTTT.

This chain links TRBV11-2 with TRBJ2-5, with 12 positions matching TRBD2. There are 16 residues in the CDR3. Germline CDR1 reads SGHAT; CDR2 reads FQNNGV. J lost 4 bases, V lost 1 base, and 4 bases had no gene match. The CDR3 reads CASSLVLAGGRETQYF. CDR3 nucleotides: TGTGCCAGCAGCTTAGTACTAGCGGGGGGACGAGAGACCCAGTACTTC. Supplemented by reference TRBV11-2 and TRBJ2-5, the full variable domain reads EAGVAQSPRYKIIEKRQSVAFWCNPISGHATLYWYQQILGQGPKLLIQFQNNGVVDDSQLPKDRFSAERLKGVDSTLKIQPAKLEDSAVYLCASSLVLAGGRETQYFGPGTRLLVL.

V is TRBV7-3 and J is TRBJ2-7, with 7 bases lining up with TRBD1. This CDR3 region has 15 residues. V lost 5 bases to trimming and J lost 6 bases; unmatched junction nucleotides: 13. Per germline, CDR1 SGHTA and CDR2 FQGTGA. In DNA, the CDR3 is TGTGCCAGCAGCCCACAGACAGGGATTGGGGCCGAGCAGTACTTC. Its protein is CASSPQTGIGAEQYF.

The chain combines TRBV12-3 or TRBV12-4 with TRBJ2-7, with TRBD2 identical over 9 bases. The CDR3 extends over 13 amino acids. The V segment lost 6 bases and the J segment 0 bases; nucleotides outside the gene matches: 0. The DNA of the CDR3 is TGTGCCAGCAGGACTAGCGGCTCCTACGAGCAGTACTTC. This translates into CASRTSGSYEQYF.

This chain links TRBV3-1 (or the pseudogene TRBV3-2) with TRBJ2-5; possible D gene TRBD1, 6 bases. The germline gives CDR1 LGHDT, CDR2 YNNKEL (reference sequence). The CDR3 totals 11 residues. The V and J ends lost 10 bases and 4 bases respectively, with 10 bases between them. DNA of the CDR3: TGTGCCACACAGGGAGCAGAGACCCAGTACTTC. It encodes CATQGAETQYF.

This sequence joins TRBV6-5 and TRBJ1-1, with D possibly TRBD1 on 5 matching bases. The CDR3 runs 15 residues. Looked up from germline, CDR1 is MNHEY and CDR2 is SVGAGI. The V and J ends lost 0 bases and 4 bases respectively, with 12 bases between them. The CDR3 region is CASSYSGVGGTEAFF. CDR3 nucleotide sequence: TGTGCCAGCAGTTACTCGGGTGTTGGGGGCACTGAAGCTTTCTTT.

This chain joins TRBV27 and TRBJ2-5; D is perhaps TRBD1 or TRBD2 (6 bases each). This CDR3 spans 13 amino acids. Germline CDR1 reads MNHEY; CDR2 reads SMNVEV (reference sequence). Between the trimmed V and J ends, which lost 5 bases and 7 bases, there was a span of 14 bases. CDR3 sequence (DNA): TGTGCCAGCAGTCCATTCGAGGGGGGGACCCAGTACTTC. It codes for CASSPFEGGTQYF.

The J gene is TRBJ1-1, the V gene TRBV6-5, with D unresolved. The ends were cut back, 10 bases at V and 8 bases at J, with 17 bases in the middle. Per germline, CDR1 MNHEY and CDR2 SVGAGI. The CDR3 length is 12 residues. In DNA, the CDR3 is TGTGCCACGCAACCCCCTGGGCAAGAAGCTTTCTTT. Its protein is CATQPPGQEAFF.

This clone rates as large. The rearrangement links TRBV16 to TRBJ1-2, with 8 nucleotides matching TRBD1. The germline gives CDR1 KGHSY, CDR2 FQNENV. The V and J ends lost 0 bases and 8 bases, in that order; junction bases with no gene match: 5. The CDR3 is made up of 14 amino acids. The CDR3 spells CASSQSVTGVGYTF. The CDR3 DNA sequence: TGTGCCAGCAGCCAATCCGTGACAGGGGTGGGCTACACCTTC.

This sequence joins TRBV30 and TRBJ1-2; 7 bases align to TRBD1. Per the germline V gene, CDR1 is GTSNPN and CDR2 is SVGIG (reference sequence). The CDR3 consists of 11 residues. V was pared by 5 bases and J by 8 bases, with 5 bases of the junction left unmatched. The CDR3 reads CAWSDRDGYTF. The CDR3 bases are TGTGCCTGGTCCGACAGGGACGGCTACACCTTC.

The genes are TRBV7-2 and TRBJ1-2; tentative D call: TRBD1 (5 bases). Germline CDR1 reads SGHTA; CDR2 reads FQGNSA. The V end lost 5 bases, the J end lost 4 bases, and 17 bases lay between the germline ends. The CDR3 loop spans 15 amino acids. In DNA form, the CDR3 reads TGTGCCAGCAGCCCCGACCGACAGACTTTCTATGGCTACACCTTC. It translates to CASSPDRQTFYGYTF. The variable domain in full, with the rest retrieved from reference TRBV7-2 and TRBJ1-2, is GAGVSQSPSNKVTEKGKDVELRCDPISGHTALYWYRQSLGQGLEFLIYFQGNSAPDKSGLPSDRFSAERTGGSVSTLTIQRTQQEDSAVYLCASSPDRQTFYGYTFGSGTRLTVV.

This chain uses TRBV7-9 with TRBJ2-5, with unresolved D. The CDR3 is made up of 13 amino acids. V lost 3 bases and J 4 bases, leaving 9 bases between the germline ends. Germline V gene sequence: CDR1 SEHNR, CDR2 FQNEAQ (reference sequence). CDR3 sequence: CASSFNPPETQYF. CDR3 in DNA: TGTGCCAGCAGCTTCAACCCTCCAGAGACCCAGTACTTC.

The chain carries TRBV9 and TRBJ1-2, with D unresolved. This CDR3 is built from 17 residues. Between the trimmed V and J ends, which lost 3 bases and 3 bases, there was a span of 21 bases. CDR1 is SGDLS and CDR2 is YYNGEE in the germline V gene. The CDR3 sequence: CASSARIRARGYYGYTF. CDR3 sequence (DNA): TGTGCCAGCAGCGCCCGTATACGGGCCCGAGGCTACTATGGCTACACCTTC.